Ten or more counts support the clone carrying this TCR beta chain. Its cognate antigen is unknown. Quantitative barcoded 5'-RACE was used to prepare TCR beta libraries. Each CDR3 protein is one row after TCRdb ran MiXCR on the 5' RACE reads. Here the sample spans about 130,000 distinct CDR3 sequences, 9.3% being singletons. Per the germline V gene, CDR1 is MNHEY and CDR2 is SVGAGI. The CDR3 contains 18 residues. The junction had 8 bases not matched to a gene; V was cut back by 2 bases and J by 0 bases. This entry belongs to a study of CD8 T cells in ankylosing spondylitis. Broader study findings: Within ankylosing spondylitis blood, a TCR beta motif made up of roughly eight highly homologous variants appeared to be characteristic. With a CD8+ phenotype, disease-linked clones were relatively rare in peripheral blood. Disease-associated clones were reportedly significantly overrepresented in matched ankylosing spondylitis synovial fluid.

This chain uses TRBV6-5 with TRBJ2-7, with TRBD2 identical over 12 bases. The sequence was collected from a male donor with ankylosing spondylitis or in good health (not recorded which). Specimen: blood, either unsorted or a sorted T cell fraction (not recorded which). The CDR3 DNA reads TGTGCCAGCAGTTACCAGACTAGCGGGAGTTACTTCTCCTACGAGCAGTACTTC. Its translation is CASSYQTSGSYFSYEQYF.